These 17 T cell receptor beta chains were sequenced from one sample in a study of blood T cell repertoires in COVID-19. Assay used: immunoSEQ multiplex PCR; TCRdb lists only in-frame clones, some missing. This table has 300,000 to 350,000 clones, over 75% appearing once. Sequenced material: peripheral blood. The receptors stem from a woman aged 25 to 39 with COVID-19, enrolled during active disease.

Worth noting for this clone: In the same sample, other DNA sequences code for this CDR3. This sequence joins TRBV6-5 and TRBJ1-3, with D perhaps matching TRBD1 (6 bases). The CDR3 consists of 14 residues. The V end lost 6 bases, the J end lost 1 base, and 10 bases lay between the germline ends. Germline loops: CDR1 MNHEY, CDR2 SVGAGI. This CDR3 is CASSRTGSGNTIYF. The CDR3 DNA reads TGTGCCAGCAGCAGAACAGGGTCTGGAAACACCATATATTTT.

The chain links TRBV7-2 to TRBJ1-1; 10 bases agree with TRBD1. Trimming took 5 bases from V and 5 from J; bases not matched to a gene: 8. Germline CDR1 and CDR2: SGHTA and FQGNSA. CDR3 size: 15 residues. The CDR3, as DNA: TGTGCCAGCAGCCTACCGGGACAGGGGAGGACTGAAGCTTTCTTT. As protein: CASSLPGQGRTEAFF.

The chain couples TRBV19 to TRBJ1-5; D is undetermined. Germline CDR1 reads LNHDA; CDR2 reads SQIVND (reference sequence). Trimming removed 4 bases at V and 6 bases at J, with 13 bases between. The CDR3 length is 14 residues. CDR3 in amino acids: CASSNPSPVQPQHF. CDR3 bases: TGTGCCAGTAGTAACCCTTCCCCGGTTCAGCCCCAGCATTTT. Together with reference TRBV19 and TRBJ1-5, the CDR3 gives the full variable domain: DGGITQSPKYLFRKEGQNVTLSCEQNLNHDAMYWYRQDPGQGLRLIYYSQIVNDFQKGDIAEGYSVSREKKESFPLTVTSAQKNPTAFYLCASSNPSPVQPQHFGDGTRLSIL.

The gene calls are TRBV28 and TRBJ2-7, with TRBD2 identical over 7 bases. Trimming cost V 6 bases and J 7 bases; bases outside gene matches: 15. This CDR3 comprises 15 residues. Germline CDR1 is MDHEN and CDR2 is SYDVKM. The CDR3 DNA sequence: TGTGCCAGCAGCTTCTCCGGGACTACCACGGGGGAGCAGTACTTC. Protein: CASSFSGTTTGEQYF.

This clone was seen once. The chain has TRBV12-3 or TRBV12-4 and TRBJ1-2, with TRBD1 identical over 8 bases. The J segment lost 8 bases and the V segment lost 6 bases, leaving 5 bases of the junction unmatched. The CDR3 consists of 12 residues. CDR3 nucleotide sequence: TGTGCCAGCAGCCGCGGACAGGGCGGCTACACCTTC. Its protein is CASSRGQGGYTF.

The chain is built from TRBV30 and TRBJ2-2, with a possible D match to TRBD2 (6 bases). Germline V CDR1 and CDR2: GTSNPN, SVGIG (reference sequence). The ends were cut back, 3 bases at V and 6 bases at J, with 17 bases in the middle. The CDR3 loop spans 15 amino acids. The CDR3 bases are TGTGCCTGGAGCGTGACTAGAGGCTGGTCCGGGGAGCTGTTTTTT. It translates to CAWSVTRGWSGELFF.

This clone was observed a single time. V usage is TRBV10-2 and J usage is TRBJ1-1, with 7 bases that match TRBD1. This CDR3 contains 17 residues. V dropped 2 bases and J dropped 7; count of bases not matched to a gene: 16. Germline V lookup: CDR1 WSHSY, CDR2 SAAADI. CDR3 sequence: CASSERGLRLPTYEAFF. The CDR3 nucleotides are TGCGCCAGCAGTGAGAGGGGGCTACGACTACCGACCTATGAAGCTTTCTTT.

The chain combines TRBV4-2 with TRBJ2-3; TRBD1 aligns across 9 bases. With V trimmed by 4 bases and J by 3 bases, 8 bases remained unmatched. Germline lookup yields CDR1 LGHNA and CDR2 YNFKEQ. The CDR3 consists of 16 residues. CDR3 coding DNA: TGTGCCAGCAGCCCATTGGACAGGGGCAGGACAGATACGCAGTATTTT. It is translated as CASSPLDRGRTDTQYF.

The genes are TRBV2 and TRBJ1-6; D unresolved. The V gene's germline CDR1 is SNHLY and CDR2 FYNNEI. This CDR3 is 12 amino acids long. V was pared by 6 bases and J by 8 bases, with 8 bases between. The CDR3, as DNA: TGTGCCAGCAGACTCGATGATTCACCCCTCCACTTT. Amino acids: CASRLDDSPLHF.

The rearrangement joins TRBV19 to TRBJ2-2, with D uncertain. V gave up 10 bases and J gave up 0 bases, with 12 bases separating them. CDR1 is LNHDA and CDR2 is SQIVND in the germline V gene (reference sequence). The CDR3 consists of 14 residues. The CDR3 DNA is TGTGCCACCTCCCCAGTTGCGAACACCGGGGAGCTGTTTTTT. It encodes CATSPVANTGELFF.

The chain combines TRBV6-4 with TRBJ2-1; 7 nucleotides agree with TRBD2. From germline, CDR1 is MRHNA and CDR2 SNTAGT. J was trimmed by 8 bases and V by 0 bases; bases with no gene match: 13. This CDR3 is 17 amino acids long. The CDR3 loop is CASSDSAGGEGGDEQFF. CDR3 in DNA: TGTGCCAGCAGTGACTCAGCAGGAGGAGAGGGAGGGGATGAGCAGTTCTTC.

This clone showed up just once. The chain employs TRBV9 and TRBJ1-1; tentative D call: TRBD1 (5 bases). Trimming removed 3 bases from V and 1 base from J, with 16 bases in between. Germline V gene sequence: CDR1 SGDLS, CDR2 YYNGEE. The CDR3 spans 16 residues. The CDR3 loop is CASSARRGGSNTEAFF. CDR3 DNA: TGTGCCAGCAGCGCCCGGCGCGGGGGTTCGAACACTGAAGCTTTCTTT. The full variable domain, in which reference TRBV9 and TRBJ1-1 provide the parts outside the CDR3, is DSGVTQTPKHLITATGQRVTLRCSPRSGDLSVYWYQQSLDQGLQFLIQYYNGEERAKGNILERFSAQQFPDLHSELNLSSLELGDSALYFCASSARRGGSNTEAFFGQGTRLTVV.

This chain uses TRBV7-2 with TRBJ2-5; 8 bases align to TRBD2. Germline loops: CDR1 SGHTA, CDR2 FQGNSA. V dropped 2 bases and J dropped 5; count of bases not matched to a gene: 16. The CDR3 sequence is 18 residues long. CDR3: CASSLTQGRSGRSETQYF. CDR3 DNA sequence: TGTGCCAGCAGCTTAACACAGGGTAGAAGCGGGAGATCGGAGACCCAGTACTTC.

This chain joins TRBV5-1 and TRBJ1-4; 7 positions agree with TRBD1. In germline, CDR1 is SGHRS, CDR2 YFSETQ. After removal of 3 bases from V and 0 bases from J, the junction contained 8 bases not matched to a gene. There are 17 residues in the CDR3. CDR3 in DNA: TGCGCCAGCAGCTGGAAAACAGGGGAGGCAACTAATGAAAAACTGTTTTTT. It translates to CASSWKTGEATNEKLFF.

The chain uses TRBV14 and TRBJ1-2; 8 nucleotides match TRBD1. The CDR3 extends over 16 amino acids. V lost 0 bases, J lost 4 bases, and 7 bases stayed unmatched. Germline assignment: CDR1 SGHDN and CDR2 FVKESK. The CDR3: CASSQDNRGTGYGYTF. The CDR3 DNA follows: TGTGCCAGCAGCCAAGACAATCGAGGGACAGGCTATGGCTACACCTTC.

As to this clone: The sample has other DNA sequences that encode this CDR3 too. The CDR3 DNA is TGTGCCAGCAGTCGGGACAGCTATGGCTACACCTTC. Its translation: CASSRDSYGYTF. This sequence joins TRBV28 and TRBJ1-2; 7 bases are shared with TRBD1. Germline V lookup: CDR1 MDHEN, CDR2 SYDVKM. The CDR3 length is 12 residues. V lost 5 bases and J lost 4; bases outside the gene matches: 1.

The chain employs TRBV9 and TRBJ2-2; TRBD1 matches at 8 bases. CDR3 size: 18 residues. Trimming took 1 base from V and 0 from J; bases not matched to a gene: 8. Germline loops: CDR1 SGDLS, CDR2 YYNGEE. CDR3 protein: CASSVLIRTGPNTGELFF. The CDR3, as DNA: TGTGCCAGCAGCGTACTGATCAGGACAGGGCCGAACACCGGGGAGCTGTTTTTT.